These 14 T cell receptor beta chains were sequenced from one sample in a study of Graves' ophthalmopathy and Graves' hyperthyroidism. Amplification of the TCR beta CDR3 regions used RNA transcripts (as template). Second-round multiplex PCR came after a first-round RT-PCR that employed HTBI primers. TCRdb recomputed calls from the multiplex PCR reads with MiXCR, one row per CDR3 protein. The sample records approximately 700,000 distinct CDR3 sequences, roughly 40% being singletons. The source material was peripheral blood. These receptors were obtained from an adult man with Graves' ophthalmopathy.

The J gene is TRBJ1-5, the V gene TRBV11-1, with TRBD1 matching over 7 bases. The CDR3 runs to 14 residues. The V segment lost 6 bases and the J segment 7 bases; nucleotides outside the gene matches: 9. The germline V gene has CDR1 SGHAT and CDR2 FQDESV (reference sequence). CDR3 DNA: TGTGCCAGCAGTGCTGGACAGGTTGACCAGCCCCAGCATTTT. It is translated as CASSAGQVDQPQHF.

In its sample, this clonotype was seen many times. The chain links TRBV7-9 to TRBJ2-7; the D is unclear. The CDR3 covers 13 residues. Germline-derived CDR1 and CDR2 are SEHNR and FQNEAQ (reference sequence). V lost 5 bases and J lost 5, with 13 bases in between. The CDR3 DNA reads TGTGCCAGCAGCCCCCCCGGGTCGGACGAGCAGTACTTC. Residues: CASSPPGSDEQYF.

The rearrangement links TRBV7-2 to TRBJ2-7; 8 bases line up with TRBD2. V was pared by 0 bases and J by 0 bases, with 7 bases of the junction left unmatched. The length of the CDR3 is 17 residues. Germline CDR1 reads SGHTA; CDR2 reads FQGNSA. CDR3 sequence: CASSLAYGRESSYEQYF. CDR3 nucleotides: TGTGCCAGCAGCTTAGCATACGGGAGGGAAAGCTCCTACGAGCAGTACTTC.

This clonotype has ten or more counts. The chain joins TRBV20-1 to TRBJ1-2; D remains ambiguous. The CDR3 sequence is 11 residues long. The germline V and J ends were trimmed by 0 bases and 4 bases, with 3 bases remaining between them. Germline V gives CDR1 DFQATT, CDR2 SNEGSKA (reference sequence). The CDR3 loop reads CSARETYGYTF. For the CDR3, the DNA is TGCAGTGCTAGAGAGACCTATGGCTACACCTTC.

The chain links TRBV10-3 to TRBJ1-3; 9 positions agree with TRBD1. The germline V gene encodes CDR1 ENHRY and CDR2 SYGVKD. The CDR3 extends over 15 amino acids. Trimming cost V 10 bases and J 4 bases; bases outside gene matches: 11. In DNA form, the CDR3 reads TGTGCCAGCAGCCCACAGGGGGCAAAAGGAAACACCATATATTTT. This encodes CASSPQGAKGNTIYF.

On this clonotype itself: This clone may be a read error of a much larger clone one base away. The rearrangement uses TRBV7-9 and TRBJ2-7; no definite D call. Germline-derived CDR1 and CDR2 are SEHNR and FQNEAQ (reference sequence). This CDR3 is 13 amino acids long. Trimming took 5 bases from V and 5 from J, leaving 13 bases between them. The CDR3 sequence is CASSPSSQDEQYF. The CDR3 nucleotides read TGTGCCAGCAGCCCTTCTTCTCAGGACGAGCAGTACTTC.

This clonotype was picked up a small number of times. The V call is TRBV25-1, the J call TRBJ2-2; TRBD1 might be the D (5 bases). Trimming took off 5 bases at V and 3 bases at J, with 19 bases between the two ends. The CDR3 runs 17 residues. Germline loops: CDR1 MGHDK, CDR2 SYGVNS. CDR3: CASSFQGTYRDTGELFF. In DNA form, the CDR3 reads TGTGCCAGCAGTTTTCAGGGAACCTATCGAGACACCGGGGAGCTGTTTTTT.

This clonotype was detected many times. The chain joins TRBV2 to TRBJ1-2; D ambiguous. Germline V gene sequence: CDR1 SNHLY, CDR2 FYNNEI. Trimming cost V 7 bases and J 0 bases, with 12 bases left between them. CDR3 length equals 14 residues. CDR3 loop: CASTYYQTNYGYTF. In DNA form, the CDR3 reads TGTGCCAGCACATACTACCAGACTAACTATGGCTACACCTTC.

This clonotype occurred many times. The rearrangement uses TRBV15 and TRBJ1-6, with D maybe TRBD1 (6 bases). Per the germline V gene, CDR1 is LNHNV and CDR2 is YYDKDF (reference sequence). This CDR3 is built from 17 residues. Trimming removed 1 base from V and 0 bases from J, with 10 bases in between. As DNA, the CDR3 is TGTGCCACCAGCAGAGGAGGGGGGAGCTCCTATAATTCACCCCTCCACTTT. Its protein is CATSRGGGSSYNSPLHF.

This clonotype was counted a single time. The chain carries TRBV11-2 and TRBJ1-4; 10 nucleotides align to TRBD1. The CDR3 spans 16 residues. V gave up 10 bases and J gave up 7 bases; unmatched junction bases: 15. In germline, CDR1 is SGHAT, CDR2 FQNNGV. CDR3 protein: CATSDPGTGAFEKLFF. The CDR3 bases are TGTGCCACCAGTGACCCAGGGACAGGGGCTTTTGAAAAACTGTTTTTT. The full variable domain, with the rest looked up from reference TRBV11-2 and TRBJ1-4, is EAGVAQSPRYKIIEKRQSVAFWCNPISGHATLYWYQQILGQGPKLLIQFQNNGVVDDSQLPKDRFSAERLKGVDSTLKIQPAKLEDSAVYLCATSDPGTGAFEKLFFGSGTQLSVL.

CDR3 protein: CASSQLRSAVSYEQYF. The CDR3 nucleotides are TGTGCCAGCAGCCAACTCCGTAGCGCCGTCTCCTACGAGCAGTACTTC. The chain links TRBV7-2 to TRBJ2-7; a weak D match, TRBD2 (5 bases). Germline-derived CDR1 and CDR2 are SGHTA and FQGNSA. Trimming stripped 5 bases from V and 0 bases from J, with 17 bases between. This CDR3 has 16 residues. The variable domain in full, completed from reference TRBV7-2 and TRBJ2-7, reads GAGVSQSPSNKVTEKGKDVELRCDPISGHTALYWYRQSLGQGLEFLIYFQGNSAPDKSGLPSDRFSAERTGGSVSTLTIQRTQQEDSAVYLCASSQLRSAVSYEQYFGPGTRLTVT.

Note on this clonotype: This may come from a read error, since a much larger clone is one base off. The chain has TRBV2 and TRBJ1-5; D is undetermined. The germline gives CDR1 SNHLY, CDR2 FYNNEI. The CDR3 has 14 amino acids. Here the CDR3 DNA reads TGTGCCAGCAGTGAGACGAATAGCAATCAGTCCCAGCATTTT. It is translated as CASSETNSNQSQHF.

In its sample, this clonotype was seen a few times. V and J are TRBV20-1 and TRBJ1-5; D might be TRBD1 (6 bases). CDR1 is DFQATT, CDR2 SNEGSKA, per germline (reference sequence). This CDR3 comprises 14 residues. Trimming removed 5 bases from V and 3 bases from J, with 14 bases in between. The CDR3 spells CSADGTMANQPQHF. CDR3 nucleotide sequence: TGCAGTGCTGATGGGACAATGGCCAATCAGCCCCAGCATTTT.

This clonotype was seen only a few times. The chain has TRBV9 and TRBJ2-5; D is uncertain. Germline V gene sequence: CDR1 SGDLS, CDR2 YYNGEE. CDR3 length: 14 residues. Trimming pared 4 bases from V and 5 bases from J, leaving 15 bases between. The CDR3 nucleotides read TGTGCCAGCAGCCCCTTGGAAGTTGGTGAGACCCAGTACTTC. Its protein product is CASSPLEVGETQYF. The full variable domain, with the rest looked up from reference TRBV9 and TRBJ2-5, is DSGVTQTPKHLITATGQRVTLRCSPRSGDLSVYWYQQSLDQGLQFLIQYYNGEERAKGNILERFSAQQFPDLHSELNLSSLELGDSALYFCASSPLEVGETQYFGPGTRLLVL.